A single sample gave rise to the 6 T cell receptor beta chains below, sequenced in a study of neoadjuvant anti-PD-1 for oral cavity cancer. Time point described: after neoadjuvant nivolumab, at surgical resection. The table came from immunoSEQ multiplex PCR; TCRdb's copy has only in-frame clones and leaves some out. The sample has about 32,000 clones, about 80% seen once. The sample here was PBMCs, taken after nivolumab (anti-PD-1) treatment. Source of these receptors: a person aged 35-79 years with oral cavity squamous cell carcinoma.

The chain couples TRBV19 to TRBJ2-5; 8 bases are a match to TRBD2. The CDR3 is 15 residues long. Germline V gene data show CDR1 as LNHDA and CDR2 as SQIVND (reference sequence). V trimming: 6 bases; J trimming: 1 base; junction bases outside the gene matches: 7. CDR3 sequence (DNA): TGTGCCAGTAGATCCACGGGGGGGGTCCAAGAGACCCAGTACTTC. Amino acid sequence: CASRSTGGVQETQYF.

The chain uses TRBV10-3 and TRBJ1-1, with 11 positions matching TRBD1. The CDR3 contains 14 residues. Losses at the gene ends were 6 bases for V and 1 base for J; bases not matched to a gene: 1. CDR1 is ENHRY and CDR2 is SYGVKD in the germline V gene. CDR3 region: CAIRDRGQNTEAFF. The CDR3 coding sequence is TGTGCCATCAGGGACAGGGGGCAGAACACTGAAGCTTTCTTT.

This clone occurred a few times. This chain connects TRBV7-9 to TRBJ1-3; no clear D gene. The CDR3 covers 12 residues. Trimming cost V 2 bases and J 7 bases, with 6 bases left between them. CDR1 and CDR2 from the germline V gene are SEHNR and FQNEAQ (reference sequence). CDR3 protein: CASSLSGNTIYF. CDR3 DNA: TGTGCCAGCAGCTTATCGGGGAACACCATATATTTT.

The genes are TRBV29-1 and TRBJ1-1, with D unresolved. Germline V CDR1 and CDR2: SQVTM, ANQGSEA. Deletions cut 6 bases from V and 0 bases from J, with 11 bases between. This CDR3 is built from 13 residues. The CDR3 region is CSVRGRMNTEAFF. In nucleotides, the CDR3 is TGCAGCGTGAGAGGCAGGATGAACACTGAAGCTTTCTTT.

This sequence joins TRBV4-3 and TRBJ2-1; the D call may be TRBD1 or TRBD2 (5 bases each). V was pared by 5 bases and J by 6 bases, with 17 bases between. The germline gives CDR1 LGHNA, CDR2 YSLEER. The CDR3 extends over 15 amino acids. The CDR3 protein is CASSSRDAGANEQFF. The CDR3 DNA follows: TGCGCCAGCAGCTCACGGGACGCCGGTGCCAATGAGCAGTTCTTC.

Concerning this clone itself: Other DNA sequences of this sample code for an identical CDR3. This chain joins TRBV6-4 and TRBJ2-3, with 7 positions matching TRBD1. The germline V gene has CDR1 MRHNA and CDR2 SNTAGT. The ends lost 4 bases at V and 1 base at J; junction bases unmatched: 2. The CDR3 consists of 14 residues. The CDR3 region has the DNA TGTGCCAGCAGTGGAACAGGGGGCACAGATACGCAGTATTTT. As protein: CASSGTGGTDTQYF.